A single sample gave rise to the 30 T cell receptor beta chains below, sequenced in a study of shared clonotypes between healthy human individuals. Clones were read by immunoSEQ multiplex PCR, and TCRdb kept only the in-frame ones, dropping some. Of about 110,000 clones in the sample, under 70% were seen once. Sequenced input: memory CD8+ T cells sorted from blood. Subset specified: CD45RO+ cells pooled with CCR7-negative TemRA cells. These receptors all stem from a woman younger than 45 in good health.

The chain uses TRBV15 and TRBJ1-1; 8 nucleotides align to TRBD1. Germline V gene sequence: CDR1 LNHNV, CDR2 YYDKDF (reference sequence). The trim removed 4 bases at V and 4 bases at J, leaving 8 bases unmatched. This CDR3 is 15 amino acids long. The CDR3 nucleotides are TGTGCCACCAGCAACGGACAGGGCCAAAGCACTGAAGCTTTCTTT. Its protein is CATSNGQGQSTEAFF.

This clone has just one count. The chain has TRBV9 and TRBJ2-1; 11 bases agree with TRBD2. J gave up 8 bases and V 3 bases, and 10 bases lay outside the gene matches. Germline CDR1 and CDR2: SGDLS and YYNGEE. The length of the CDR3 is 16 residues. Here the CDR3 reads CASSAESSGRWDEQFF. For the CDR3, the DNA is TGTGCCAGCAGCGCCGAATCTAGCGGGAGGTGGGATGAGCAGTTCTTC.

This clone was seen only once. The chain employs TRBV29-1 and TRBJ2-7, with 14 nucleotides matching TRBD2. Trimming cost V 6 bases and J 6 bases; bases outside gene matches: 10. CDR1 and CDR2 (germline): SQVTM, ANQGSEA. This CDR3 comprises 15 residues. The CDR3 sequence is CSVARVTSGRGEQYF. DNA of the CDR3: TGCAGCGTCGCTCGCGTGACTAGCGGGAGGGGCGAGCAGTACTTC.

The V and J genes are TRBV4-1 and TRBJ1-4, with D hard to call. The germline CDR1 and CDR2 sequences are MGHRA and YSYEKL. The V end was cut by 3 bases, the J end by 4 bases, with 15 bases between. The CDR3 consists of 16 residues. This CDR3 reads CASSQPARRNNEKLFF. The CDR3 DNA reads as TGCGCCAGCAGCCAGCCCGCCAGGCGTAATAATGAAAAACTGTTTTTT.

Remarks on this clone: The sample carries other DNA sequences with the same CDR3. V gene TRBV19 combines with J gene TRBJ1-5, with 9 bases aligning to TRBD1. The germline CDR1 and CDR2 sequences are LNHDA and SQIVND (reference sequence). The CDR3 is 14 residues long. Trimming removed 9 bases from V and 4 bases from J; junction bases left unmatched: 7. The CDR3 DNA reads TGTGCCAGCAGAGAGGGACAGGGAAATCAGCCCCAGCATTTT. Protein product: CASREGQGNQPQHF.

This chain links TRBV5-8 with TRBJ2-5; D gene ambiguous. The length of the CDR3 is 13 residues. V shed 5 bases and J shed 5 bases, with 13 bases lying between them. Germline-derived CDR1 and CDR2 are SGHTS and YDEGEE. In DNA form, the CDR3 reads TGTGCCAGCAGGTGGGCCTATAGGGAGACCCAGTACTTC. Amino acids: CASRWAYRETQYF.

This clone was detected ten times or more. V and J are TRBV13 and TRBJ2-1; 7 bases line up with TRBD2. Trimming at V came to 2 bases and at J to 3 bases, leaving 13 bases not matched to a gene. Per the germline V gene, CDR1 is PRHDT and CDR2 is FYEKMQ (reference sequence). The CDR3 is made up of 18 amino acids. The CDR3 loop reads CASSLFGAGDSIYNEQFF. Here the CDR3 DNA reads TGTGCCAGCAGCTTATTCGGGGCGGGAGACTCAATCTACAATGAGCAGTTCTTC.

This clone showed up many times. The chain combines TRBV11-2 with TRBJ1-1; unclear D gene. The CDR3 runs to 13 residues. Germline V gives CDR1 SGHAT, CDR2 FQNNGV. Deletions cut 2 bases from V and 2 bases from J, with 6 bases between. CDR3: CASSLNTNTEAFF. CDR3 bases: TGTGCCAGCAGCTTAAACACCAACACTGAAGCTTTCTTT. Based on the CDR3 plus reference TRBV11-2 and TRBJ1-1, the full variable domain is EAGVAQSPRYKIIEKRQSVAFWCNPISGHATLYWYQQILGQGPKLLIQFQNNGVVDDSQLPKDRFSAERLKGVDSTLKIQPAKLEDSAVYLCASSLNTNTEAFFGQGTRLTVV.

This chain links TRBV13 with TRBJ1-2; the D is unclear. Germline lookup yields CDR1 PRHDT and CDR2 FYEKMQ (reference sequence). This CDR3 spans 13 amino acids. V was trimmed by 6 bases and J by 5 bases, leaving 13 bases between them. This CDR3 is CASRPRGLYGYTF. The DNA of the CDR3 is TGTGCCAGCAGGCCCCGCGGCCTATATGGCTACACCTTC.

This clone has a count of ten or more. The chain combines TRBV19 with TRBJ1-5; D is perhaps TRBD1 (5 bases). CDR3 length equals 13 residues. V gave up 5 bases and J gave up 6 bases, with 11 bases separating them. Germline V CDR1 and CDR2: LNHDA, SQIVND (reference sequence). For the CDR3, the DNA is TGTGCCAGTAGTGTGTGGGGACGTCAGCCCCAGCATTTT. Translation: CASSVWGRQPQHF. The full variable domain, completed using reference TRBV19 and TRBJ1-5, is DGGITQSPKYLFRKEGQNVTLSCEQNLNHDAMYWYRQDPGQGLRLIYYSQIVNDFQKGDIAEGYSVSREKKESFPLTVTSAQKNPTAFYLCASSVWGRQPQHFGDGTRLSIL.

The chain employs TRBV27 and TRBJ1-5; D is unresolved. Trimming stripped 3 bases from V and 6 bases from J, with 9 bases between. CDR3 size: 13 residues. Germline assignment: CDR1 MNHEY and CDR2 SMNVEV (reference sequence). CDR3 DNA sequence: TGTGCCAGCAGTTTTTGGGGTTCTCAGCCCCAGCATTTT. Protein sequence: CASSFWGSQPQHF.

The CDR3 DNA sequence: TGTGCCAGCAGCTTAAAATTAAGGAGACACCCTCTTTCCTACGAGCAGTACTTC. Protein sequence: CASSLKLRRHPLSYEQYF. The rearrangement joins TRBV7-8 to TRBJ2-7; D ambiguous. Trimming took off 2 bases at V and 1 base at J, with 21 bases between the two ends. CDR3 size: 18 residues. Germline V gives CDR1 SGHVS, CDR2 FQNEAQ.

The chain carries TRBV4-1 and TRBJ1-2, with D hard to call. The CDR3 has 17 amino acids. Trimming removed 0 bases at V and 6 bases at J, with 20 bases between. Germline CDR1 reads MGHRA; CDR2 reads YSYEKL. The CDR3 DNA follows: TGCGCCAGCAGCCAAGATGATGGGGTTTCAAGGTCCAATGGCTACACCTTC. Its translation is CASSQDDGVSRSNGYTF.

CDR3: CASSLTSGPNTEAFF. In nucleotides, the CDR3 is TGTGCCAGCAGCTTAACTTCAGGCCCGAACACTGAAGCTTTCTTT. This chain uses TRBV7-8 with TRBJ1-1; D not certain. Germline V gene lookup returns CDR1 SGHVS and CDR2 FQNEAQ. Trimming took 2 bases from V and 1 from J, leaving 11 bases between them. This CDR3 has 15 residues. Filled out from reference TRBV7-8 and TRBJ1-1, the complete variable domain reads GAGVSQSPRYKVAKRGQDVALRCDPISGHVSLFWYQQALGQGPEFLTYFQNEAQLDKSGLPSDRFFAERPEGSVSTLKIQRTQQEDSAVYLCASSLTSGPNTEAFFGQGTRLTVV.

This chain connects TRBV7-2 to TRBJ2-1, with 8 bases lining up with TRBD2. CDR3 length: 15 residues. The germline gives CDR1 SGHTA, CDR2 FQGNSA. V shed 3 bases, J shed 8 bases, and the junction held 9 bases outside the gene matches. This chain's CDR3 is CASSFLREGHDEQFF. CDR3 coding DNA: TGTGCCAGCAGCTTTCTTCGGGAGGGCCATGATGAGCAGTTCTTC.

This sequence joins TRBV18 and TRBJ1-1, with 12 bases matching TRBD1. Trimming cost V 6 bases and J 4 bases; bases outside gene matches: 9. CDR1 is KGHSH and CDR2 is LQKENI in the germline V gene. This CDR3 has 16 residues. The CDR3 DNA is TGTGCCAGCTCCTGGTCCGAGGGACAGGGGGCCACTGAAGCTTTCTTT. It translates to CASSWSEGQGATEAFF.

About this clone itself: The junction departs from the called germline gene at one end, perhaps through a read error. The chain carries TRBV6-6 and TRBJ1-1; D remains unclear. The CDR3 spans 15 residues. In germline, CDR1 is MNHNY, CDR2 SVGAGI (reference sequence). The CDR3 here is CASSYLWLQNTEAFF. In DNA, the CDR3 is TGTGCCAGCAGTTACTTATGGTTGCAGAACACTGAGGCTTTCTTT.

Details on this clone: A far larger clone lies a single base away; this is likely a read error. This sample includes further DNA sequences coding for the same CDR3. J is TRBJ2-7 and V is TRBV28; the D gene is possibly TRBD2 (5 bases). V lost 3 bases and J lost 0, with 9 bases in between. Germline V gives CDR1 MDHEN, CDR2 SYDVKM. CDR3 length: 14 residues. CDR3 sequence (DNA): TGTGCCAGCAGTTTGACGGGGAGCTCCTACGAGCAGTACTTC. Its protein product is CASSLTGSSYEQYF. Drawing the rest from reference TRBV28 and TRBJ2-7, the complete variable domain is DVKVTQSSRYLVKRTGEKVFLECVQDMDHENMFWYRQDPGLGLRLIYFSYDVKMKEKGDIPEGYSVSREKKERFSLILESASTNQTSMYLCASSLTGSSYEQYFGPGTRLTVT.

The rearrangement joins TRBV18 to TRBJ2-1, with 12 bases identical to TRBD2. The CDR3 contains 17 residues. Unmatched junction bases numbered 12, after V lost 6 bases and J lost 6 bases. Germline CDR1 is KGHSH and CDR2 is LQKENI. The CDR3 spells CASSRTSGILGSNEQFF. DNA of the CDR3: TGTGCCAGCTCCAGGACTAGCGGGATCTTAGGGAGCAATGAGCAGTTCTTC.

The chain couples TRBV6-5 to TRBJ2-2; TRBD1 might be the D (6 bases). The CDR3 is 15 residues long. Deletions cut 5 bases from V and 5 bases from J, with 15 bases between. Germline V gene lookup returns CDR1 MNHEY and CDR2 SVGAGI. CDR3 region: CASSPIQGLTGELFF. The CDR3 coding sequence is TGTGCCAGCAGTCCGATACAGGGTTTGACCGGGGAGCTGTTTTTT.

The chain uses TRBV25-1 and TRBJ1-4; 7 bases map to TRBD1. This CDR3 has 16 amino acids. Germline CDR1 is MGHDK and CDR2 is SYGVNS. V lost 3 bases and J lost 0; bases outside the gene matches: 4. The CDR3 region has the DNA TGTGCCAGCAGTGAGGGACAGAAATCAACTAATGAAAAACTGTTTTTT. This codes for CASSEGQKSTNEKLFF.

The V call is TRBV6-6, the J call TRBJ2-7, with 7 bases that match TRBD1. The CDR3 covers 14 residues. J lost 6 bases, V lost 2 bases, and 7 bases had no gene match. Germline loops: CDR1 MNHNY, CDR2 SVGAGI (reference sequence). In DNA form, the CDR3 reads TGTGCCAGCAGTTACGGCGACAGGGTGGCCGAGCAGTACTTC. Protein: CASSYGDRVAEQYF.

The chain carries TRBV5-1 and TRBJ2-1, with D possibly being TRBD2 (5 bases). The CDR3 spans 16 residues. Germline V CDR1 and CDR2: SGHRS, YFSETQ. Trimming took off 0 bases at V and 7 bases at J, with 17 bases between the two ends. The CDR3 spells CASSLESGLQGNEQFF. DNA of the CDR3: TGCGCCAGCAGCTTGGAAAGCGGACTCCAAGGTAATGAGCAGTTCTTC.

This chain connects TRBV7-2 to TRBJ2-1, with TRBD2 matching over 8 bases. The CDR3 loop spans 18 amino acids. Germline values: CDR1 SGHTA, CDR2 FQGNSA. With V trimmed by 5 bases and J by 8 bases, 20 bases remained unmatched. CDR3 sequence reads: CASSPLGLGASGLDEQFF. The DNA of the CDR3 is TGTGCCAGCAGCCCCCTGGGTTTAGGCGCTAGCGGGCTTGATGAGCAGTTCTTC.

The chain uses TRBV29-1 and TRBJ2-1, with 8 nucleotides matching TRBD1. This CDR3 is built from 16 residues. Germline V CDR1 and CDR2: SQVTM, ANQGSEA. The V segment lost 3 bases and the J segment 3 bases; nucleotides outside the gene matches: 10. CDR3 nucleotide sequence: TGCAGCGTTGAGTCCCACCAGGGGGCATACTACAATGAGCAGTTCTTC. Translating gives CSVESHQGAYYNEQFF.

The gene calls are TRBV5-1 and TRBJ2-7; TRBD1 matches at 7 bases. Germline CDR1 SGHRS, CDR2 YFSETQ. This CDR3 contains 14 residues. J was trimmed by 6 bases and V by 4 bases; bases with no gene match: 10. The CDR3 spells CASSPGTAGIEQYF. The CDR3 coding sequence is TGCGCCAGCAGCCCGGGGACAGCCGGGATCGAGCAGTACTTC. Together with reference TRBV5-1 and TRBJ2-7, the CDR3 gives the full variable domain: KAGVTQTPRYLIKTRGQQVTLSCSPISGHRSVSWYQQTPGQGLQFLFEYFSETQRNKGNFPGRFSGRQFSNSRSEMNVSTLELGDSALYLCASSPGTAGIEQYFGPGTRLTVT.

This clone appeared a few times. The V call is TRBV18, the J call TRBJ1-1, with 10 bases identical to TRBD1. V trimming: 0 bases; J trimming: 1 base; junction bases outside the gene matches: 5. This CDR3 has 17 residues. Germline CDR1 is KGHSH and CDR2 is LQKENI. The CDR3 sequence is CASSPPKGQGRNTEAFF. The CDR3 nucleotides are TGTGCCAGCTCACCACCGAAGGGACAGGGGCGGAACACTGAAGCTTTCTTT. Supplemented by reference TRBV18 and TRBJ1-1, the full variable domain reads NAGVMQNPRHLVRRRGQEARLRCSPMKGHSHVYWYRQLPEEGLKFMVYLQKENIIDESGMPKERFSAEFPKEGPSILRIQQVVRGDSAAYFCASSPPKGQGRNTEAFFGQGTRLTVV.

V gene TRBV6-4 combines with J gene TRBJ2-3; TRBD2 agrees at 9 bases. The CDR3 covers 15 residues. Germline V gene data show CDR1 as MRHNA and CDR2 as SNTAGT. Trimming removed 5 bases from V and 1 base from J; junction bases left unmatched: 4. The CDR3 nucleotides are TGTGCCAGCAGTCTATCTAGCGGGGGCACAGATACGCAGTATTTT. Translating it yields CASSLSSGGTDTQYF.

This clone is labeled large. The chain is built from TRBV6-4 and TRBJ1-1; D unresolved. CDR3 size: 13 residues. V was shortened by 3 bases and J by 8 bases, with 13 bases between the two germline ends. CDR1 and CDR2 from the germline V gene are MRHNA and SNTAGT. Written as DNA, the CDR3 is TGTGCCAGCAGTGAAACAGACCGGGCGGAAGCTTTCTTT. Its translation is CASSETDRAEAFF.

J is TRBJ2-3 and V is TRBV7-9; D possibly corresponds to TRBD1 (6 bases). V was clipped by 7 bases and J by 3 bases, with 17 bases between them. The CDR3 has 15 amino acids. Germline CDR1 reads SEHNR; CDR2 reads FQNEAQ (reference sequence). CDR3 in amino acids: CASNWGQLGTDTQYF. In nucleotides, the CDR3 is TGTGCCAGCAATTGGGGACAATTAGGGACAGATACGCAGTATTTT.